This T cell receptor beta chain comes out of a study of OX40 agonist ivuxolimab in advanced cancers. About the research overall: Checkpoint inhibitors had been given previously to roughly 36% of patients.

Sequencing used immunoSEQ multiplex PCR; TCRdb keeps in-frame clones, though not all of them. The sample records about 22,000 clones, less than 90% being singletons. The CDR3 sequence is 15 residues long. Trimming removed 5 bases at V and 3 bases at J, with 15 bases between. From germline, CDR1 is SGHVS and CDR2 FNYEAQ. The specimen was CD4+ or CD8+ T cells sorted from blood, collected in a trial of the OX40 agonist ivuxolimab. The TCR comes from an adult with an advanced solid tumor such as melanoma, head and neck, liver or kidney cancer. The V gene is TRBV7-6, the J gene TRBJ2-3; D is possibly TRBD2 (6 bases). The CDR3 DNA reads TGTGCCAGCAGCCCTCGCTTCGGGGGTACAGATACGCAGTATTTT. Its protein product is CASSPRFGGTDTQYF.